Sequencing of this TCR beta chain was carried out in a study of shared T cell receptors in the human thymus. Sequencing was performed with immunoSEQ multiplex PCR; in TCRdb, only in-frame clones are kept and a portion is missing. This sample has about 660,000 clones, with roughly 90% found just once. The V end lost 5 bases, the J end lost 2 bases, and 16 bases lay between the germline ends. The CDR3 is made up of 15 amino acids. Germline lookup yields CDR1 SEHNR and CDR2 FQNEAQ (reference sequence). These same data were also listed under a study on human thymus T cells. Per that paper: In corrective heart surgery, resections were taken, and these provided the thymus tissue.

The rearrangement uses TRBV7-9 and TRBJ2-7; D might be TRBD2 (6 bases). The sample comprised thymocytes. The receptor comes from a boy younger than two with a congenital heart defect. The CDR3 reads CASSGRSTPPYEQYF. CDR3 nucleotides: TGTGCCAGCAGCGGGAGGTCCACCCCCCCCTACGAGCAGTACTTC.